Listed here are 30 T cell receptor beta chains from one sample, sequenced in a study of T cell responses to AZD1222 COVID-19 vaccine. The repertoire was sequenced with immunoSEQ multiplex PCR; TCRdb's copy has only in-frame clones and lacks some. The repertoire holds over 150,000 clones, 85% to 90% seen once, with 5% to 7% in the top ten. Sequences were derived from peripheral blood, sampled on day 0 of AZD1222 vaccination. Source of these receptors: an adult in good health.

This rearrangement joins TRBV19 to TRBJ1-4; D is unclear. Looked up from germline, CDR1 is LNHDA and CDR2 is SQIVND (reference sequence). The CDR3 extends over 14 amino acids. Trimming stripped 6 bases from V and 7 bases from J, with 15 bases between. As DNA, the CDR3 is TGTGCCAGTAGCCCCCCCCCAGGAGGTGAAAAACTGTTTTTT. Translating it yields CASSPPPGGEKLFF.

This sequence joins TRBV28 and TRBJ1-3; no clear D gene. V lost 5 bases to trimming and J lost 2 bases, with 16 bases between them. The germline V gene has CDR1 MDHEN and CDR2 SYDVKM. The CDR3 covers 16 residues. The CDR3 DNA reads TGTGCCAGCAGTCGGAACGGGCCCACTACTGGAAACACCATATATTTT. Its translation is CASSRNGPTTGNTIYF.

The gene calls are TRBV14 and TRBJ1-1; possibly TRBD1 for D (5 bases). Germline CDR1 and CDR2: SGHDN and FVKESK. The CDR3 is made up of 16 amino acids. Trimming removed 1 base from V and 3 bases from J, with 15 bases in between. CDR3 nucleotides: TGTGCCAGCAGCCAAGTGTGGGCAGGGACCGACACTGAAGCTTTCTTT. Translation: CASSQVWAGTDTEAFF.

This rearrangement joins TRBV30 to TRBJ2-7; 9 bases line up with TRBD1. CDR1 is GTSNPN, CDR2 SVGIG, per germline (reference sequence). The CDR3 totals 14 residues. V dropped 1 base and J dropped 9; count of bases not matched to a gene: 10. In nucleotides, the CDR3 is TGTGCCTGGAGTGCCGGGACAGGGTATGCTGTGCAGTACTTC. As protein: CAWSAGTGYAVQYF.

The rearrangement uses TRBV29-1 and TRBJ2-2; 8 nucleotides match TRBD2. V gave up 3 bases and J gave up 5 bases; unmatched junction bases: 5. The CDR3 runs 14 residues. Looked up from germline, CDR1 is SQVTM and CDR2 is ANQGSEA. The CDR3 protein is CSVDGGAETGELFF. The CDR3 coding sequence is TGCAGCGTTGACGGGGGGGCTGAGACCGGGGAGCTGTTTTTT.

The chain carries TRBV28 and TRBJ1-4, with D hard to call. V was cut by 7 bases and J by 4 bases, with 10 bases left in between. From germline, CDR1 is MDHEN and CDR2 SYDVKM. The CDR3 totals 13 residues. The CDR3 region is CASKGGGNEKLFF. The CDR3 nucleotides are TGTGCCAGCAAGGGAGGAGGTAATGAAAAACTGTTTTTT. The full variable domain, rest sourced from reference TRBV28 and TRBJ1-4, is DVKVTQSSRYLVKRTGEKVFLECVQDMDHENMFWYRQDPGLGLRLIYFSYDVKMKEKGDIPEGYSVSREKKERFSLILESASTNQTSMYLCASKGGGNEKLFFGSGTQLSVL.

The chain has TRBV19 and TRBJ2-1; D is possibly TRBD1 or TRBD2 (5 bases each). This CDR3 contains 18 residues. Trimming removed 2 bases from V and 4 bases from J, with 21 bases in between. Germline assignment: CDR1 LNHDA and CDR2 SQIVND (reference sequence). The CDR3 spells CASSISPRGPLEYNEQFF. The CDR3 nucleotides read TGTGCCAGTAGTATATCCCCCCGGGGCCCGTTGGAGTACAATGAGCAGTTCTTC.

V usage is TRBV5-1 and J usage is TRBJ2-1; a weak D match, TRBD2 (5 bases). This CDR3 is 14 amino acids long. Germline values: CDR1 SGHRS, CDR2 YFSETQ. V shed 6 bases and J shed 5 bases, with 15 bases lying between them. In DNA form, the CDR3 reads TGCGCCAGCAAAGAGGGCCCGACCGACAATGAGCAGTTCTTC. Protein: CASKEGPTDNEQFF.

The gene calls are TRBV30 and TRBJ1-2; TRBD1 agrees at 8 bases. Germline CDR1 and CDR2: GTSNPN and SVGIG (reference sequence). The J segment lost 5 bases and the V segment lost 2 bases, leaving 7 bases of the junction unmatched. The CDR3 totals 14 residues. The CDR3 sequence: CAWSSGQERYGYTF. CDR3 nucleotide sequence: TGTGCCTGGAGTTCGGGACAGGAGCGGTATGGCTACACCTTC.

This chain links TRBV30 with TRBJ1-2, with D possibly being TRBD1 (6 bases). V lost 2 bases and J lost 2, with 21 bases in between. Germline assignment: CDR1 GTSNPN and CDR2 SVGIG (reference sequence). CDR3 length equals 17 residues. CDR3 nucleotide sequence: TGTGCCTGGAGTTCACCATACCGCGGACAGCGGAACTATGGCTACACCTTC. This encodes CAWSSPYRGQRNYGYTF.

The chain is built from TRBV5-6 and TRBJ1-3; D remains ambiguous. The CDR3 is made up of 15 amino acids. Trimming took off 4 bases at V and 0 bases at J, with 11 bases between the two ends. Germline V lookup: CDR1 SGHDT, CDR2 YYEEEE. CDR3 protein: CASSPRTSSGNTIYF. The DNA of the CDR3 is TGTGCCAGCAGCCCGCGGACCAGCTCTGGAAACACCATATATTTT.

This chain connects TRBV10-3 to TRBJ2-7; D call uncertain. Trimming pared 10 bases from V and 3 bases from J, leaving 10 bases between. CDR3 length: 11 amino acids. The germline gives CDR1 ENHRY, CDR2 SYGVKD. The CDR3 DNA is TGTGCCACCACCCCCGACTACGAGCAGTACTTC. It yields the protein CATTPDYEQYF.

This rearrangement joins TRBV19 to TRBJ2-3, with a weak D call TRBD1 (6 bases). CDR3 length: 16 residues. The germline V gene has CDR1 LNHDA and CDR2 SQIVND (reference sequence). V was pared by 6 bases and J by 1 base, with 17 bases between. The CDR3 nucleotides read TGTGCCAGTAGGCTACAGGGTCAATCCGGCACAGATACGCAGTATTTT. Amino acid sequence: CASRLQGQSGTDTQYF.

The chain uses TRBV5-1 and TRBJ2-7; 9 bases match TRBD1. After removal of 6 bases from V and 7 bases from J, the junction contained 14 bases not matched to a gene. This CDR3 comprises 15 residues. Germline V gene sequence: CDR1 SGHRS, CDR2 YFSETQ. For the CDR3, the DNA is TGCGCCAGCACTGTCGAGGGACAGGGCCCGGTAGAGCAGTACTTC. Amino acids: CASTVEGQGPVEQYF.

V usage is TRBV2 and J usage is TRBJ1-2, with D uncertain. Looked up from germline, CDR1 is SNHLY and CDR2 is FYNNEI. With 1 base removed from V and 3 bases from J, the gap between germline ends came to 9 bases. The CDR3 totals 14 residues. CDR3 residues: CASSEGGSDYGYTF. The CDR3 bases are TGTGCCAGCAGTGAAGGGGGATCTGACTATGGCTACACCTTC.

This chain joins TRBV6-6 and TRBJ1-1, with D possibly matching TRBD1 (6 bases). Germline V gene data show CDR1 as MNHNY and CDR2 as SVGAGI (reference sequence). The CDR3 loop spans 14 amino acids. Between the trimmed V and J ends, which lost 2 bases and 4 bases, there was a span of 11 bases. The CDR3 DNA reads TGTGCCAGCAGTTACCCAGGGGTCGGCACTGAAGCTTTCTTT. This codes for CASSYPGVGTEAFF.

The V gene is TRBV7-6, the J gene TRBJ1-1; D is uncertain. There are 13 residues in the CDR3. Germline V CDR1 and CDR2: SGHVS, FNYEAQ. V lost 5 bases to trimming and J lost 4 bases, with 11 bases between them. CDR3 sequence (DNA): TGTGCCAGCAGCCCACAGCGGGGCACTGAAGCTTTCTTT. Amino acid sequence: CASSPQRGTEAFF.

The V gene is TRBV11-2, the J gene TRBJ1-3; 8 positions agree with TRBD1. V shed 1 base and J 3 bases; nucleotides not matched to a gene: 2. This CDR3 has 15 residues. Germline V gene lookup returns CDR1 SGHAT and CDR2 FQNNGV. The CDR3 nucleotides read TGTGCCAGCAGCTTAGGGACAGGGTTTGGAAACACCATATATTTT. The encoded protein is CASSLGTGFGNTIYF.

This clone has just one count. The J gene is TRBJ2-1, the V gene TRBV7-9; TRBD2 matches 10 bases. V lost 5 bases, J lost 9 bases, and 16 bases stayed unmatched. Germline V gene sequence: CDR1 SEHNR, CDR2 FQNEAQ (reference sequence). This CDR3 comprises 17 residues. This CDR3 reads CASSKSGTSVTGGEQFF. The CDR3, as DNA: TGTGCCAGCAGCAAGTCCGGGACTAGCGTAACAGGAGGTGAGCAGTTCTTC.

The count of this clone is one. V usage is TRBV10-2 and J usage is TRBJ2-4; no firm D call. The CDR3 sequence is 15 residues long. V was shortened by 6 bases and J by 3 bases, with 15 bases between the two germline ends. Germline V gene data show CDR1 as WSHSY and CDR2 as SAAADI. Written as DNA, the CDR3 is TGCGCCAGCAGCGGGCGACGAACGGTCAAAAACATTCAGTACTTC. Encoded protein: CASSGRRTVKNIQYF.

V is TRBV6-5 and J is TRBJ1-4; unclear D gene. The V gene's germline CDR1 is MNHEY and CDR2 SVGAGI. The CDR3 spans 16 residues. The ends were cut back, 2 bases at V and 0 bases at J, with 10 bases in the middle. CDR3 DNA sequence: TGTGCCAGCAGTTACATCCGGGTTGCAACTAATGAAAAACTGTTTTTT. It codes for CASSYIRVATNEKLFF.

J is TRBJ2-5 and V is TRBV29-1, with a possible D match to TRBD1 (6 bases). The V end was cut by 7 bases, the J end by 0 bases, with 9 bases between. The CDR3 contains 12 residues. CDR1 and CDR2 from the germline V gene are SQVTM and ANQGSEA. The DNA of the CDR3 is TGCAGCGCTGGGGGCGACCAAGAGACCCAGTACTTC. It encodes CSAGGDQETQYF.

Written as DNA, the CDR3 is TGTGCCAGCAGCTTTCCCCCGAGTCCAGGGACGCAGCCCCAGCATTTT. Amino acid sequence: CASSFPPSPGTQPQHF. The chain is built from TRBV7-8 and TRBJ1-5; tentative D call: TRBD1 (5 bases). Germline values: CDR1 SGHVS, CDR2 FQNEAQ. V lost 3 bases, J lost 7 bases, and 19 bases lay in between. The length of the CDR3 is 16 residues.

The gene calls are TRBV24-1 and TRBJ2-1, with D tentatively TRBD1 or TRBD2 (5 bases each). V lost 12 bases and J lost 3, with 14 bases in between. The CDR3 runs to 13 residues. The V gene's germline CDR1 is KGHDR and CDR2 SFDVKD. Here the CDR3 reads CASSGRDYNEQFF. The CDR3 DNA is TGTGCCTCTTCGGGACGGGACTACAATGAGCAGTTCTTC.

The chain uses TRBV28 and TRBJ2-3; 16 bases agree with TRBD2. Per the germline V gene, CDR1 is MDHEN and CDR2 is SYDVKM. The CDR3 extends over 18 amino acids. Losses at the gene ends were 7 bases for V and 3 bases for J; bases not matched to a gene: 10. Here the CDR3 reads CASTGTSGRAIRTDTQYF. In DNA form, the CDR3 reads TGTGCCAGCACCGGGACTAGCGGGAGGGCAATTCGTACAGATACGCAGTATTTT.

CDR3 DNA sequence: TGTGCCAGCTCACCATCGGGGTCAGGGGGGTATCAGCCCCAGCATTTT. Translation gives CASSPSGSGGYQPQHF. The chain employs TRBV18 and TRBJ1-5; 7 nucleotides match TRBD1. CDR3 length: 16 amino acids. In germline, CDR1 is KGHSH, CDR2 LQKENI. J lost 5 bases, V lost 2 bases, and 9 bases had no gene match.

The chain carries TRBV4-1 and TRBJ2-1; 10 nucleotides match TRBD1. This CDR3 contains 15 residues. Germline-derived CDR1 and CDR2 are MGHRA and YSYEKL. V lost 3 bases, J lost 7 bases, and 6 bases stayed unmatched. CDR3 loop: CASSQTGQGRNEQFF. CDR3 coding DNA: TGCGCCAGCAGCCAGACGGGACAGGGGCGAAATGAGCAGTTCTTC.

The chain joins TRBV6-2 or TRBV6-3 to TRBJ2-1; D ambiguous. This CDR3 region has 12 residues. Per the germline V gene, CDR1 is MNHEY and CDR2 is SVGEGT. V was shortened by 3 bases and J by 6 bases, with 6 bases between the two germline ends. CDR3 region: CASSYGVNEQFF. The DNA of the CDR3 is TGTGCCAGCAGTTATGGTGTCAATGAGCAGTTCTTC.

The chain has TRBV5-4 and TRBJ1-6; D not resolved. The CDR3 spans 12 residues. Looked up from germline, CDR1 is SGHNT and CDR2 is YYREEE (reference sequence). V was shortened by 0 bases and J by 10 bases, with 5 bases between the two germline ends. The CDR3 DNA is TGTGCCAGCAGCTTGGTTGCATCACCCCTCCACTTT. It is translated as CASSLVASPLHF.

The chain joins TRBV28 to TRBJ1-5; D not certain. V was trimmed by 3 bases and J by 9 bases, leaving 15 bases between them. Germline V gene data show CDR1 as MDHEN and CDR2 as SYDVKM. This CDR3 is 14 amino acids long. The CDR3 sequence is CASSFATEEGPQHF. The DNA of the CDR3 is TGTGCCAGCAGTTTCGCGACGGAAGAAGGGCCCCAGCATTTT.